This entry lists 2 T cell receptor beta chains sequenced from one sample in a study of cytomegalovirus exposure and HLA in healthy donors. The PCR contained 60 Vbeta and 13 Jbeta primers. Generated by immunoSEQ multiplex PCR, the TCRdb table keeps only in-frame clones and is missing some. Of over 150,000 clones listed, 70% to 85% are singletons. The sample consisted of PBMCs. The receptor source for this set is a man younger than 35 in good health and CMV-seronegative.

This clone was counted between two and nine times. This rearrangement joins TRBV29-1 to TRBJ2-3; 8 positions agree with TRBD2. Trimming took 8 bases from V and 2 from J; bases not matched to a gene: 9. The germline V gene has CDR1 SQVTM and CDR2 ANQGSEA. This CDR3 is built from 14 residues. CDR3 protein: CSHSAGELTDTQYF. CDR3 coding DNA: TGCAGCCATTCAGCGGGGGAACTCACAGATACGCAGTATTTT.

The J gene is TRBJ1-5, the V gene TRBV19; 9 bases are shared with TRBD1. The V gene's germline CDR1 is LNHDA and CDR2 SQIVND (reference sequence). The CDR3 runs 18 residues. With V trimmed by 5 bases and J by 7 bases, 18 bases remained unmatched. The CDR3 sequence is CASSPISGQGSLPQPQHF. The DNA for the CDR3 is TGTGCCAGTAGTCCTATATCGGGACAGGGTTCCCTTCCCCAGCCCCAGCATTTT.